The rows below give T cell receptor beta chains drawn from one sample of a study of OX40 agonist ivuxolimab in advanced cancers. Measured with immunoSEQ multiplex PCR; TCRdb has only the in-frame clones, and not every one. The table has about 83,000 clones, approximately 91% seen once. The sequenced sample was CD4+ or CD8+ T cells sorted from blood, obtained in a trial of the OX40 agonist ivuxolimab. The source of these receptors is an adult with an advanced solid tumor such as melanoma, head and neck, liver or kidney cancer. CDR3s include the opening cysteine and the closing phenylalanine or tryptophan. D genes are given only for firm matches. Not every row has a clone size; where given, it reads once, few, many or a size class.

abundance	v_gene	j_gene	d_gene	len	CDR3nt	CDR3aa
.	TRBV2	TRBJ1-3	TRBD1	15	TGTGCCAGCAGAGCAGGACAGGCAGGTGGAAACACCATATATTTT	CASRAGQAGGNTIYF
.	TRBV19	TRBJ2-7	TRBD1	14	TGTGCCAGTGGAGACAGGGGGAAGGACTACGAGCAGTACTTC	CASGDRGKDYEQYF
.	TRBV18	TRBJ2-6	.	18	TGTGCCAGCTCACCGGACCTACGACGGGCCTCTGGGGCCAACGTCCTGACTTTC	CASSPDLRRASGANVLTF
.	TRBV18	TRBJ1-1	TRBD1	14	TGTGCCAGCCTCCCGGGACAGGCCGCCTCTGAAGCTTTCTTT	CASLPGQAASEAFF
.	TRBV6-5	TRBJ1-6	.	14	TGTGCCAGCAGCAAAAATAGGGACCATTCACCCCTCCACTTT	CASSKNRDHSPLHF
.	TRBV29-1	TRBJ2-3	TRBD2	18	TGCAGCGTTGATAGTACGCGGGGGGGTTCTACTAGCACAGATACGCAGTATTTT	CSVDSTRGGSTSTDTQYF
.	TRBV6-5	TRBJ1-2	.	15	TGTGCCAGCAGTTACTCTGGCAGGACTCACTATGGCTACACCTTC	CASSYSGRTHYGYTF
once	TRBV4-1	TRBJ2-3	TRBD2	20	TGCGCCAGCAGCCCTACCTCCGCCACACTAGCGGGAGGGCGCACAGATACGCAGTATTTT	CASSPTSATLAGGRTDTQYF
.	TRBV30	TRBJ1-5	.	14	TGTGCCTGGAGTGAAGGGCTGAGCAATCAGCCCCAGCATTTT	CAWSEGLSNQPQHF
.	TRBV6-5	TRBJ2-7	.	12	TGTGCCAGCAGTTTGTACAGGGACGAGCAGTACTTC	CASSLYRDEQYF
few	TRBV7-2	TRBJ2-5	TRBD2	13	TGTGCCAGCAGCTTACGCGGGGGAGAGACCCAGTACTTC	CASSLRGGETQYF
.	TRBV7-2	TRBJ1-1	.	13	TGTGCCAGCAGCTTAGGTCGGGGAGCTGAAGCTTTCTTT	CASSLGRGAEAFF
.	TRBV7-2	TRBJ2-7	.	12	TGTGCCAGCAGCTTTACGAGCTACGAGCAGTACTTC	CASSFTSYEQYF
.	TRBV6-1	TRBJ2-7	TRBD2	16	TGTGCCAGCAGTGAAGCAACGACTAGCGGGACCTACGAGCAGTACTTC	CASSEATTSGTYEQYF
.	TRBV7-9	TRBJ2-1	.	14	TGTGCCAGCAGCTTAGCGTCTGCGGTAAATGAGCAGTTCTTC	CASSLASAVNEQFF
.	TRBV5-3	TRBJ1-2	.	15	TGTGCCAGAAGCTCCGATCGGGGGCCAATCTATGGCTACACCTTC	CARSSDRGPIYGYTF
.	TRBV5-4	TRBJ1-1	.	16	TGTGCCAGCAGCTTGGGGCAGGGGAGCAGAGGCGCTGAAGCTTTCTTT	CASSLGQGSRGAEAFF
once	TRBV19	TRBJ1-2	TRBD1	17	TGTGCCAGTAGTAGCCCCGGGACAGGGCAATCTTTGGTTGGCTACACCTTC	CASSSPGTGQSLVGYTF
.	TRBV6-1	TRBJ2-7	TRBD2	17	TGTGCCAGCAGTGAAGCCTCACTAGCGGGAGGGATCCGCGAGCAGTACTTC	CASSEASLAGGIREQYF
.	TRBV4-3	TRBJ1-4	.	18	TGCGCCAGCAGCCAAGGAAACTCCAACCTGGCAACCCATGAAAAACTGTTTTTT	CASSQGNSNLATHEKLFF
.	TRBV10-1	TRBJ2-3	.	15	TGCGCCAGCAGTGGACAGGGAGCGGGCGCAGATACGCAGTATTTT	CASSGQGAGADTQYF
.	TRBV7-9	TRBJ2-1	TRBD2	16	TGTGCCAGCAGCTTAGTCTTAGCGGGAGTTAGCCATGAGCAGTTCTTC	CASSLVLAGVSHEQFF
.	TRBV11-2	TRBJ1-3	.	16	TGTGCCAGCAGCTTAGATCGTCCAGGATCAAGAAACACCATATATTTT	CASSLDRPGSRNTIYF
.	TRBV28	TRBJ1-1	.	12	TGTGCCAGCAGTTTAGGGGGTCCTGAAGCTTTCTTT	CASSLGGPEAFF
.	TRBV19	TRBJ1-6	TRBD1	15	TGTGCCAGTAGTAGAGGACAGGGGGGAAATTCACCCCTCCACTTT	CASSRGQGGNSPLHF
.	TRBV30	TRBJ1-3	.	14	TGTGCCTGGCGGCAGACAGTCTCTGGAAACACCATATATTTT	CAWRQTVSGNTIYF
.	TRBV2	TRBJ2-2	.	14	TGTGCCAGCAACGGTGAAGCGAACACCGGGGAGCTGTTTTTT	CASNGEANTGELFF
.	TRBV30	TRBJ2-5	TRBD2	13	TGTGCCTGGGGGGCGGGGGATGAGGGGACCCAGTACTTC	CAWGAGDEGTQYF
.	TRBV11-2	TRBJ2-3	.	12	TGTGCCAGCAGCTTGGGTAGGGATACGCAGTATTTT	CASSLGRDTQYF
.	TRBV5-4	TRBJ2-7	TRBD2	14	TGTGCCAGCAGCTGGGAGGGGCAGGCCTACGAGCAGTACTTC	CASSWEGQAYEQYF
.	TRBV6-1	TRBJ1-2	.	14	TGTGCCAGCAGTGAATCGGGTCTACCCTATGGCTACACCTTC	CASSESGLPYGYTF
.	TRBV30	TRBJ2-7	.	14	TGTGCCTGGAGTAACGGGAAAACGCAGTACGAGCAGTACTTC	CAWSNGKTQYEQYF
.	TRBV30	TRBJ2-5	TRBD1	16	TGTGCCTGGAGGACTCCCGGGACAGGGAGCCGAGAGACCCAGTACTTC	CAWRTPGTGSRETQYF
.	TRBV12-5	TRBJ1-4	.	17	TGTGCTAGTGGTTTTTACCGACAGCGTCAGGGAAATGAAAAACTGTTTTTT	CASGFYRQRQGNEKLFF
.	TRBV11-2	TRBJ2-5	.	15	TGTGCCAGCAGCTTAGTACCTGCCTCGCAAGAGACCCAGTACTTC	CASSLVPASQETQYF
.	TRBV6-5	TRBJ1-4	.	15	TGTGCCAGCAGCCGACAGGCGCCAACTAATGAAAAACTGTTTTTT	CASSRQAPTNEKLFF
.	TRBV5-5	TRBJ1-1	.	15	TGTGCCAGCAGCTTGGAAGGGGCAAGGGAGGCTGAAGCTTTCTTT	CASSLEGAREAEAFF
.	TRBV2	TRBJ1-5	.	15	TGTGCCAGCAGTGGGAGGGGGGGCGCCCAGGTGCCCCGGCATTTT	CASSGRGGAQVPRHF
.	TRBV30	TRBJ1-3	.	15	TGTGCCTGGAGTCCCGGGGCCCACTCTGGAAACACCATATATTTT	CAWSPGAHSGNTIYF
.	TRBV13	TRBJ2-1	.	11	TGTGCCAGCAGCTTTCGGGGCGAGCAGTTCTTC	CASSFRGEQFF
.	TRBV29-1	TRBJ2-5	.	15	TGCAGCGTTGGCCCGACAGCCTCACAAGGGGAGACCCAGTACTTC	CSVGPTASQGETQYF
.	TRBV11-2	TRBJ2-1	.	12	TGTGCCAGCAGCTTAGATCGGGGAGTGCAGTTCTTC	CASSLDRGVQFF
.	TRBV29-1	TRBJ2-7	TRBD2	15	TGCAGCGTTGCCCTCCAAGGGAGGGTGTTCTACGAGCAGTACTTC	CSVALQGRVFYEQYF
few	TRBV5-1	TRBJ2-7	.	13	TGCGCCAGCAGGTCCGAGGGGGGTTACGAGCAGTACTTC	CASRSEGGYEQYF